The 9 T cell receptor beta chains below all came from one sample that was sequenced in a study of T cell repertoires in MIS-A myocarditis. Assay: immunoSEQ multiplex PCR; the TCRdb copy retains only in-frame clones and omits some. The profile shows 11,000 or so clones, approximately 80% of them singletons. Sequenced sample: right ventricle heart tissue obtained at autopsy. These receptors were taken from a man aged 18 to 30 with fulminant myocarditis from multisystem inflammatory syndrome in adults (MIS-A) after COVID-19.

This clone appeared a single time. The chain links TRBV6-5 to TRBJ1-1; 10 positions agree with TRBD1. The germline gives CDR1 MNHEY, CDR2 SVGAGI. CDR3 length: 16 residues. Losses at the gene ends were 0 bases for V and 1 base for J; bases not matched to a gene: 2. CDR3 in amino acids: CASSYSRDRGNTEAFF. CDR3 DNA: TGTGCCAGCAGTTACTCGAGGGACAGGGGGAACACTGAAGCTTTCTTT.

CDR3 in DNA: TGCAGTGCTAGTGTACCACTAGCGGGGGTAGACGAGCAGTACTTC. Translated, it gives CSASVPLAGVDEQYF. The V call is TRBV20-1, the J call TRBJ2-7, with 11 nucleotides matching TRBD2. The ends lost 3 bases at V and 5 bases at J; junction bases unmatched: 9. This CDR3 comprises 15 residues. Germline CDR1 reads DFQATT; CDR2 reads SNEGSKA (reference sequence).

J is TRBJ1-4 and V is TRBV3-1 (or the pseudogene TRBV3-2); D remains ambiguous. In germline, CDR1 is LGHDT, CDR2 YNNKEL (reference sequence). The V end was cut by 2 bases, the J end by 10 bases, with 5 bases between. The CDR3 consists of 11 residues. In nucleotides, the CDR3 is TGTGCCAGCAGCCAACGGGGAAAACTGTTTTTT. This gives the protein CASSQRGKLFF.

The chain links TRBV11-2 to TRBJ2-4; D possibly matches TRBD1 or TRBD2 (5 bases each). Trimming removed 5 bases at V and 8 bases at J, with 19 bases between. CDR1 and CDR2 (germline): SGHAT, FQNNGV. This CDR3 is 15 amino acids long. The CDR3 bases are TGTGCCAGCAGCCTTGAGACGGGGCGGTCGGACATTCAGTACTTC. This translates into CASSLETGRSDIQYF.

The J gene is TRBJ2-5, the V gene TRBV10-3; 8 bases map to TRBD2. The germline gives CDR1 ENHRY, CDR2 SYGVKD. V shed 6 bases, J shed 5 bases, and the junction held 14 bases outside the gene matches. CDR3 length: 16 residues. CDR3 DNA: TGTGCCATCAGAGAACCGGGACTAGGTCTTGGGGAGACCCAGTACTTC. Amino acid sequence: CAIREPGLGLGETQYF.

This chain connects TRBV15 to TRBJ1-3; possible D gene TRBD1, 5 bases. Trimming took off 0 bases at V and 2 bases at J, with 11 bases between the two ends. The CDR3 sequence is 16 residues long. The germline V gene encodes CDR1 LNHNV and CDR2 YYDKDF (reference sequence). The CDR3: CATSREWAGTGNTIYF. Here the CDR3 DNA reads TGTGCCACCAGCAGAGAATGGGCAGGGACTGGAAACACCATATATTTT.

The genes are TRBV7-3 and TRBJ2-2; TRBD2 aligns across 7 bases. The V segment lost 7 bases and the J segment 6 bases; nucleotides outside the gene matches: 5. Germline V CDR1 and CDR2: SGHTA, FQGTGA. The CDR3 is made up of 13 amino acids. The CDR3 DNA follows: TGTGCCAGCACCGGGGGAGGGCCCGGGGAGCTGTTTTTT. Translating it yields CASTGGGPGELFF.

The chain is built from TRBV4-3 and TRBJ2-3; D not certain. The germline V and J ends were trimmed by 5 bases and 3 bases, with 24 bases remaining between them. The CDR3 is 18 amino acids. The germline CDR1 and CDR2 sequences are LGHNA and YSLEER. For the CDR3, the DNA is TGCGCCAGCAGCATAAACAGCCCAGAACAGTTTAGGACAGATACGCAGTATTTT. It is translated as CASSINSPEQFRTDTQYF.

J is TRBJ2-7 and V is TRBV4-1; the D gene is possibly TRBD2 (6 bases). Germline-derived CDR1 and CDR2 are MGHRA and YSYEKL. V lost 1 base to trimming and J lost 4 bases, with 20 bases between them. CDR3 length: 17 residues. For the CDR3, the DNA is TGCGCCAGCAGCCAAGCCCCGGCGGGGCAGATCTTTTACGAGCAGTACTTC. This codes for CASSQAPAGQIFYEQYF.